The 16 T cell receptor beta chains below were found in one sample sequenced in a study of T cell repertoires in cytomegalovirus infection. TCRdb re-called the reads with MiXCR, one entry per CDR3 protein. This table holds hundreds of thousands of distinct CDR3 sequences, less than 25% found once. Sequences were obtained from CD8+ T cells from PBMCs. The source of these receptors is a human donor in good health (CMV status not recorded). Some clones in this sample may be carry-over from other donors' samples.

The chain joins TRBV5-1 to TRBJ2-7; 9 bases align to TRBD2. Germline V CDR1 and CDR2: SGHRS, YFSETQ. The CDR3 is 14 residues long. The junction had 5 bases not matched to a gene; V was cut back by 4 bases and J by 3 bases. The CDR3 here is CASSHSGGHYEQYF. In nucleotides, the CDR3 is TGCGCCAGCAGCCATAGCGGGGGCCACTACGAGCAGTACTTC.

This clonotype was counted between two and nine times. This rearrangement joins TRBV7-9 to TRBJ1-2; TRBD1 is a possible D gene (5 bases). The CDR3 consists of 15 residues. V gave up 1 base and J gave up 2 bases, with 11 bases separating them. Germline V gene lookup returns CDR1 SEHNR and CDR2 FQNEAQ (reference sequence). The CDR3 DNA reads TGTGCCAGCAGCTTAGTACGCGCAGGGAACTATGGCTACACCTTC. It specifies CASSLVRAGNYGYTF. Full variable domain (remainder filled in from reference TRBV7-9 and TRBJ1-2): DTGVSQNPRHKITKRGQNVTFRCDPISEHNRLYWYRQTLGQGPEFLTYFQNEAQLEKSRLLSDRFSAERPKGSFSTLEIQRTEQGDSAMYLCASSLVRAGNYGYTFGSGTRLTVV.

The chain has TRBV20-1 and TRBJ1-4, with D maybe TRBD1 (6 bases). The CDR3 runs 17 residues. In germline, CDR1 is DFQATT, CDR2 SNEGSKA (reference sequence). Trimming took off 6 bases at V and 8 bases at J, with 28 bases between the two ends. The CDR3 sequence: CSALNPIDWGGDEKLFF. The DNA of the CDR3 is TGCAGTGCCCTGAATCCGATTGATTGGGGGGGCGACGAAAAACTGTTTTTT.

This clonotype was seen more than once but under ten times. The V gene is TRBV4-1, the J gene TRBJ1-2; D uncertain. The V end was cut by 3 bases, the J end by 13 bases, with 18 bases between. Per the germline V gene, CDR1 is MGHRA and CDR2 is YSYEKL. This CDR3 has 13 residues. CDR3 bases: TGCGCCAGCAGCCATATGGCCGAGGAGGTCTGCACCTTC. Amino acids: CASSHMAEEVCTF.

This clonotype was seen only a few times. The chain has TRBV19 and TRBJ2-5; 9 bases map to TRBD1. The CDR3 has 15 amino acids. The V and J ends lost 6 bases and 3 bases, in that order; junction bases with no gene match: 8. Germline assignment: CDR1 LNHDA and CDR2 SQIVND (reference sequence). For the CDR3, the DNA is TGTGCCAGTAGGAGGACAGGGGCGCCTAAAGAGACCCAGTACTTC. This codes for CASRRTGAPKETQYF.

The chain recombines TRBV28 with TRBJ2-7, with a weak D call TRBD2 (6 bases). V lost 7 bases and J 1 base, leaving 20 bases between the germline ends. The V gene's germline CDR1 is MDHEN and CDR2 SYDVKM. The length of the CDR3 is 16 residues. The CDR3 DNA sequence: TGTGCCAGCAATTCTCCTCGGAGGGGCAGTTCCTACGAGCAGTACGTC. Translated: CASNSPRRGSSYEQYV.

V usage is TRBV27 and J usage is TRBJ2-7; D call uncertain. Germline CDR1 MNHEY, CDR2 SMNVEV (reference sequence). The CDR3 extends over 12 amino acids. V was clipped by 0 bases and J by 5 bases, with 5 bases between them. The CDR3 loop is CASSLSRHEQYV. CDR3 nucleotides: TGTGCCAGCAGTTTATCTCGCCACGAGCAGTACGTC.

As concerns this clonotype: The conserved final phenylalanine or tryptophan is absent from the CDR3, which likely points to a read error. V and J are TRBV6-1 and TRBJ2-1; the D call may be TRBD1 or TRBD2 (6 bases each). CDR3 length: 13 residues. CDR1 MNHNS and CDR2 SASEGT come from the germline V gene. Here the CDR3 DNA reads TGTGCCAGTAGTGAAGGGGGGTGGGGTGAGCAGTTCCTC. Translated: CASSEGGWGEQFL.

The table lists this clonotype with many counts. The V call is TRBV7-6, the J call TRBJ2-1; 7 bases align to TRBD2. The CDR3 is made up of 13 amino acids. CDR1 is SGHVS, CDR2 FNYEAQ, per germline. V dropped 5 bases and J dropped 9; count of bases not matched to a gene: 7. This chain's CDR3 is CASSPGRGGEQFF. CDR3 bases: TGTGCCAGCAGCCCGGGGAGGGGAGGTGAGCAGTTCTTC.

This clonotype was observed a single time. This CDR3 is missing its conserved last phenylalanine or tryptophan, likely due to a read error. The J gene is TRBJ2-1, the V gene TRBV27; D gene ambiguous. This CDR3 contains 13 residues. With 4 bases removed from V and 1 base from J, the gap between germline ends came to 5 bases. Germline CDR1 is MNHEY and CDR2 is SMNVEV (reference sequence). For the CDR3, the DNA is TGTGCCAGCAGTTCCGTATCCTACAATGAGCAGTTCTTA. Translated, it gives CASSSVSYNEQFL.

CDR3 coding DNA: TGTGCCAGCAGTTACTCAAGACAGGGAGGCTACACCTTC. This codes for CASSYSRQGGYTF. The chain combines TRBV6-6 with TRBJ1-2; 7 positions match TRBD1. The V gene end was trimmed by 0 bases and the J gene end by 8 bases; junction bases not matched to a gene: 3. In germline, CDR1 is MNHNY, CDR2 SVGAGI (reference sequence). This CDR3 comprises 13 residues.

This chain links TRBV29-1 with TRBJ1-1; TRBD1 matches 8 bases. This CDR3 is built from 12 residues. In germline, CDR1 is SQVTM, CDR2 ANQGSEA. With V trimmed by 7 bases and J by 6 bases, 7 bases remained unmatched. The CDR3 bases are TGCAGCGCAGTCGGACAGGGCTCTGAAGCTTTCTTT. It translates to CSAVGQGSEAFF.

CDR3 coding DNA: TGTGCCAGCAGTTTCGAGGGGGGCGGGGGCCAGCCCCAGCATTTT. Protein product: CASSFEGGGGQPQHF. The chain has TRBV28 and TRBJ1-5, with a possible D match to TRBD1 (6 bases). Germline values: CDR1 MDHEN, CDR2 SYDVKM. The ends were cut back, 3 bases at V and 7 bases at J, with 16 bases in the middle. This CDR3 is 15 amino acids long.

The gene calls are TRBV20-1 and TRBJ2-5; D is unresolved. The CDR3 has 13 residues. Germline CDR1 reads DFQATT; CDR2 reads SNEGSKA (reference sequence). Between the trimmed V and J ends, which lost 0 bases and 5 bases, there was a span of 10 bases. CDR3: CSARDLPWETQYF. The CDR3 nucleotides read TGCAGTGCTAGAGATCTGCCATGGGAGACCCAGTACTTC.

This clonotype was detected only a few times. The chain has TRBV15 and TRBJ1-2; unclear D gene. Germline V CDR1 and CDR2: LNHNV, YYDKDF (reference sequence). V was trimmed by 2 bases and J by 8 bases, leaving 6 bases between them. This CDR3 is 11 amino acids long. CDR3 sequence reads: CATSRPPGYTF. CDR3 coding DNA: TGTGCCACCAGCAGACCCCCGGGCTACACCTTC.

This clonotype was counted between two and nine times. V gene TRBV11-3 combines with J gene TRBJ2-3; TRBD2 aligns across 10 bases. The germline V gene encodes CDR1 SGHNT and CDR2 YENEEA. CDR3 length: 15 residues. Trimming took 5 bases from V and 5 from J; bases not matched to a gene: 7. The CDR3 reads CASSHQRGGLDTQYF. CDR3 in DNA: TGTGCCAGCAGCCACCAGCGGGGGGGCCTAGATACGCAGTATTTT.